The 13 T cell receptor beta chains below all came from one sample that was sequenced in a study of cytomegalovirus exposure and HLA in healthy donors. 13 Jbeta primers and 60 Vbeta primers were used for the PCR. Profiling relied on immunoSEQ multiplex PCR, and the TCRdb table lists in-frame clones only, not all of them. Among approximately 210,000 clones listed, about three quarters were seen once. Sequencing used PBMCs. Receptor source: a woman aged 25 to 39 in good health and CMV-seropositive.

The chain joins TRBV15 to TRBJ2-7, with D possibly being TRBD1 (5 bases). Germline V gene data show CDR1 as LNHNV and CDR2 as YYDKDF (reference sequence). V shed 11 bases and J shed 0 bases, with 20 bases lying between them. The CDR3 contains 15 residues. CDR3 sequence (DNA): TGTGCCTGGGCGGCAGGGCGTGATTCCTCCTACGAGCAGTACTTC. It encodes CAWAAGRDSSYEQYF.

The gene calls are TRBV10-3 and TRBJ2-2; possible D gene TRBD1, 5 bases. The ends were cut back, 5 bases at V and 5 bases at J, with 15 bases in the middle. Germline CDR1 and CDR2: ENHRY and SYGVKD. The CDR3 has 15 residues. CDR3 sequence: CAISHGQGGTGELFF. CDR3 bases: TGTGCCATCAGTCACGGGCAGGGTGGGACCGGGGAGCTGTTTTTT.

The DNA of the CDR3 is TGTGCCAGCTCACCCCTACCGTCCACTGGCCAAGAGACCCAGTACTTC. Translating gives CASSPLPSTGQETQYF. The rearrangement links TRBV18 to TRBJ2-5; D not certain. The V and J ends lost 3 bases and 1 base respectively, with 15 bases between them. CDR1 KGHSH and CDR2 LQKENI come from the germline V gene. CDR3 length: 16 residues.

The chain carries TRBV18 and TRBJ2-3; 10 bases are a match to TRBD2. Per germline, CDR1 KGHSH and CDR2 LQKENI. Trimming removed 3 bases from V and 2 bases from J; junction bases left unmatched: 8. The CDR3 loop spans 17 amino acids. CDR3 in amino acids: CASSPPRLAGYTDTQYF. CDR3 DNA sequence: TGTGCCAGCTCACCGCCGAGACTAGCGGGCTACACAGATACGCAGTATTTT.

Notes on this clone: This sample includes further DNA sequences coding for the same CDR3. CDR3: CASSYSAGMNTEAFF. DNA of the CDR3: TGTGCCAGCAGTTACTCGGCAGGGATGAACACTGAAGCTTTCTTT. The chain combines TRBV6-5 with TRBJ1-1; D perhaps matches TRBD1 (5 bases). Trimming cost V 0 bases and J 0 bases, with 8 bases left between them. Germline CDR1 is MNHEY and CDR2 is SVGAGI. The CDR3 has 15 amino acids.

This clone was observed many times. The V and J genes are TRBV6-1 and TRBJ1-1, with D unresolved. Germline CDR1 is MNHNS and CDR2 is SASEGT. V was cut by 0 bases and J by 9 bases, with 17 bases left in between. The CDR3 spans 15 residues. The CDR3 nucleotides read TGTGCCAGCAGTGAAGCGCTCCGGAGAACCATAAAAGCTTTCTTT. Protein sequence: CASSEALRRTIKAFF.

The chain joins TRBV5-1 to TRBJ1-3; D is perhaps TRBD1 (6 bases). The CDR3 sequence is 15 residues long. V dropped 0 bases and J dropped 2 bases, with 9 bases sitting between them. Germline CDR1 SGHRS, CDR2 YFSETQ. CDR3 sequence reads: CASSLAGGPGNTIYF. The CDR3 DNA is TGCGCCAGCAGCTTGGCCGGGGGGCCTGGAAACACCATATATTTT.

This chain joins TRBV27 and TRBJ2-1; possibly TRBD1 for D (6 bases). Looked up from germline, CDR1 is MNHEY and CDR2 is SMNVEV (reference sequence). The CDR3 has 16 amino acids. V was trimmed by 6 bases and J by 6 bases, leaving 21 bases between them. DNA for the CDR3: TGTGCCAGCAGACGGAAGGGGGTGACACGAGTCAATGAGCAGTTCTTC. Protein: CASRRKGVTRVNEQFF.

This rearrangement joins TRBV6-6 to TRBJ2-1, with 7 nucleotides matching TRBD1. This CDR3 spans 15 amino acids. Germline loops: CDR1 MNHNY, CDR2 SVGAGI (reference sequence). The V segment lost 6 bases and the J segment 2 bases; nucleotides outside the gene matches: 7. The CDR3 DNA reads TGTGCCAGCAGATCGGCAGGGGGACCCTACAATGAGCAGTTCTTC. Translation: CASRSAGGPYNEQFF.

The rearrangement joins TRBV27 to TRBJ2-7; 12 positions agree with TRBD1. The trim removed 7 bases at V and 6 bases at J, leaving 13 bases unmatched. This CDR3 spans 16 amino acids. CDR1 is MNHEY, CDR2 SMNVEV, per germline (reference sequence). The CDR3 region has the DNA TGTGCCAGCAAACCACCCGGGACAGGGGGCACGGGCGAGCAGTACTTC. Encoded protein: CASKPPGTGGTGEQYF.

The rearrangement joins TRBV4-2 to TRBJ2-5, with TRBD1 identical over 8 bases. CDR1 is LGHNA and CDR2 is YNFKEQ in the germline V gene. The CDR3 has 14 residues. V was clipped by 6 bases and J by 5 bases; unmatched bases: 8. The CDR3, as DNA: TGTGCCAGCAGTCGGACAGGGTCTGGGGAGACCCAGTACTTC. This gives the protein CASSRTGSGETQYF.

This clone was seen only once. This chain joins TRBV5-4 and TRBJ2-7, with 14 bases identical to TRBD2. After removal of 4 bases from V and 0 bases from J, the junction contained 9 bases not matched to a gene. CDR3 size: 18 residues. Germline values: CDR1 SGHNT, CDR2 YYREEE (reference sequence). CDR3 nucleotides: TGTGCCAGCAGCGCCGGGACTAGCGGGAGCCTAGGCTCCTACGAGCAGTACTTC. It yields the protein CASSAGTSGSLGSYEQYF.

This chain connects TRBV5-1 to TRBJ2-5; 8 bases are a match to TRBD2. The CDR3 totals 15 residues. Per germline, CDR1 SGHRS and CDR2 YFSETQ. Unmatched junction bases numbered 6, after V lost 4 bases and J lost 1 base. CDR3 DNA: TGCGCCAGCAGCACGGCGGCGGGGGGCCAAGAGACCCAGTACTTC. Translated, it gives CASSTAAGGQETQYF.